Sequencing of this TCR beta chain was carried out in a study of blood T cell repertoires in COVID-19. The wider study: Samples came from the United States, Italy and Spain, spanning acute and convalescent COVID-19.

This table comes from immunoSEQ multiplex PCR, and its TCRdb copy is limited to in-frame clones, with some not included. The table shows about 400,000 clones, with roughly 84% occurring only once. This clone appeared a single time. The CDR3 has 18 residues. Germline V lookup: CDR1 KGHSH, CDR2 LQKENI. The V end was cut by 4 bases, the J end by 0 bases, with 19 bases between. This TCR came from a woman younger than 45 who had recovered from COVID-19. This chain joins TRBV18 and TRBJ1-5, with no clear D. Material: PBMCs or T cells enriched from blood (not recorded which). CDR3 in amino acids: CASSQGQAGGYSNQPQHF. CDR3 nucleotide sequence: TGTGCCAGCTCACAAGGGCAGGCGGGAGGCTATAGCAATCAGCCCCAGCATTTT.